Listed below are T cell receptor beta chains from one sample, sequenced in a study of shared clonotypes between healthy human individuals. Sequencing was performed with immunoSEQ multiplex PCR; in TCRdb, only in-frame clones are kept and a portion is missing. Found here are more than 1 million clones, approximately 80% of them singletons; the top ten hold about 0.52%. Specimen: memory CD4+ T cells from PBMCs. The receptors shown here come from a man aged 18 to 30 in good health. Some clones in this sample may be carry-over from other donors' samples. Both conserved end residues are part of each CDR3. D genes are given only for firm matches. Clone size is given for some rows only: seen once, a few or many times, or a class if the clone is expanded.

abundance	v_gene	d_gene	j_gene	CDR3aa	CDR3nt
few	TRBV10-1	TRBD2	TRBJ2-1	CASSEFRLAGGNEQFF	TGCGCCAGCAGTGAGTTCAGGCTAGCGGGAGGCAATGAGCAGTTCTTC
-	TRBV28	-	TRBJ2-7	CASSLLGTGPYEQYF	TGTGCCAGCAGTTTACTGGGGACGGGGCCCTACGAGCAGTACTTC
-	TRBV28	-	TRBJ2-7	CASTTKGNEQYF	TGTGCCAGCACTACAAAGGGGAACGAGCAGTACTTC
few	TRBV6-1	-	TRBJ2-3	CASRAVGSTDTQYF	TGTGCCAGCAGAGCCGTAGGAAGCACAGATACGCAGTATTTT
once	TRBV29-1	-	TRBJ2-3	CSPEASTDTQYF	TGCAGCCCCGAGGCTAGCACAGATACGCAGTATTTT
once	TRBV6-1	-	TRBJ1-5	CVLSRVPQPQHF	TGTGTCCTATCCAGGGTGCCTCAGCCCCAGCATTTT
once	TRBV6-1	-	TRBJ2-7	CASSGTTAYEQYF	TGTGCCAGCAGTGGGACAACGGCCTACGAGCAGTACTTC
-	TRBV6-4	TRBD1	TRBJ2-7	CASSDSRDRGLKVFGYEQYF	TGTGCCAGCAGTGACTCGCGGGACAGGGGGCTTAAAGTCTTCGGCTACGAGCAGTACTTC
-	TRBV5-6	-	TRBJ2-1	CASSSDYNEQFF	TGTGCCAGCAGCTCGGATTACAATGAGCAGTTCTTC
few	TRBV30	-	TRBJ1-5	CAWAHLGGAQPQHF	TGTGCCTGGGCTCACCTGGGGGGGGCTCAGCCCCAGCATTTT
-	TRBV28	TRBD1	TRBJ2-3	CASSSGQGAADTQYF	TGTGCCAGCAGTTCTGGACAGGGGGCTGCAGATACGCAGTATTTT
-	TRBV7-9	-	TRBJ1-1	CASAAQTGNTEAFF	TGTGCCAGCGCTGCCCAGACAGGGAACACTGAAGCTTTCTTT
-	TRBV5-1	TRBD1	TRBJ2-7	CASSAYSGTESYEQYF	TGCGCCAGCAGCGCATATTCCGGGACAGAATCCTACGAGCAGTACTTC
-	TRBV6-5	-	TRBJ1-4	CASSEGGTNEKLFF	TGTGCCAGCAGCGAGGGGGGAACTAATGAAAAACTGTTTTTT
-	TRBV28	-	TRBJ1-5	CASSFRQGSNQPQHF	TGTGCCAGCAGTTTTCGGCAGGGAAGCAATCAGCCCCAGCATTTT
many	TRBV5-4	-	TRBJ1-4	CASSYTSGGFVRKLFF	TGTGCCAGCAGCTACACCTCCGGAGGGTTTGTTCGGAAACTGTTTTTT
-	TRBV2	-	TRBJ2-5	CASSQEDQETQYF	TGTGCCAGCAGTCAGGAGGACCAAGAGACCCAGTACTTC
-	TRBV27	-	TRBJ2-3	CASRRLGTDTQYF	TGTGCCAGCAGAAGACTAGGCACAGATACGCAGTATTTT
-	TRBV5-1	-	TRBJ2-7	CASSLTGISYEQYF	TGCGCCAGCAGCTTAACAGGTATCTCCTACGAGCAGTACTTC